The 21 T cell receptor beta chains below were found in one sample sequenced in a study of graft-versus-host responses after intestinal transplantation (dated by TCRdb to about 2021). Intraepithelial and lamina propria lymphocytes were isolated from graft specimens using dithiothreitol, EDTA incubations and collagenase D digestion. The library relied on the immunoSEQ multiplex PCR assay. This is the immuneACCESS table as TCRdb keeps it, with only in-frame sequences that have V and J called. A part of the clones is gone; compared with another copy, unresolved V genes explain less than half, and the rest is unexplained. The sample profile shows 11,000 to 15,000 clones; over 70% of them were found once. Roughly 7.2% of the sample is held by the ten biggest clonotypes. The sample here was ileum tissue, taken 16 days after intestinal transplant. The receptor set was obtained from a human patient who received an intestinal transplant, so some T cells may come from the graft donor.

The J gene is TRBJ2-5, the V gene TRBV7-2, with D maybe TRBD1 (5 bases). The length of the CDR3 is 13 residues. V was pared by 5 bases and J by 7 bases, with 14 bases between. Germline values: CDR1 SGHTA, CDR2 FQGNSA. The CDR3 DNA reads as TGTGCCAGCAGCCCCCGGGCCCAGGGGACCCAGTACTTC. Translation: CASSPRAQGTQYF.

This clone was found once. The rearrangement links TRBV5-1 to TRBJ1-4; a possible D gene is TRBD1 (6 bases). V lost 4 bases, J lost 9 bases, and 16 bases lay in between. Germline loops: CDR1 SGHRS, CDR2 YFSETQ. The CDR3 totals 14 residues. CDR3 residues: CASSRIGQPKKLFF. As DNA, the CDR3 is TGCGCCAGCAGCCGGATCGGACAGCCCAAAAAACTGTTTTTT. The complete variable domain, with remaining parts taken from reference TRBV5-1 and TRBJ1-4, reads KAGVTQTPRYLIKTRGQQVTLSCSPISGHRSVSWYQQTPGQGLQFLFEYFSETQRNKGNFPGRFSGRQFSNSRSEMNVSTLELGDSALYLCASSRIGQPKKLFFGSGTQLSVL.

Only one count was recorded for this clone. The V call is TRBV28, the J call TRBJ1-5; 7 bases line up with TRBD1. The CDR3 totals 16 residues. Germline trimming cut 7 bases from V and 0 bases from J; bases unmatched to any gene: 9. The germline V gene encodes CDR1 MDHEN and CDR2 SYDVKM. DNA for the CDR3: TGTGCCAGCACTACAAACGGGACAGCTAGCAATCAGCCCCAGCATTTT. Amino acid sequence: CASTTNGTASNQPQHF.

The chain has TRBV2 and TRBJ1-5; TRBD1 aligns across 8 bases. The CDR3 sequence is 14 residues long. Per the germline V gene, CDR1 is SNHLY and CDR2 is FYNNEI. J was trimmed by 3 bases and V by 8 bases; bases with no gene match: 6. Written as DNA, the CDR3 is TGTGCCAGCCATCGGACAGGGATCAATCAGCCCCAGCATTTT. Translating it yields CASHRTGINQPQHF.

The chain employs TRBV27 and TRBJ2-1, with 7 bases identical to TRBD2. This CDR3 has 17 residues. With 6 bases clipped from V and 3 bases from J, the junction kept 14 bases outside the gene matches. Looked up from germline, CDR1 is MNHEY and CDR2 is SMNVEV (reference sequence). In nucleotides, the CDR3 is TGTGCCAGCAGCTCCCTTATGACTAGCCTTATCTACAATGAGCAGTTCTTC. It codes for CASSSLMTSLIYNEQFF.

The V and J genes are TRBV5-1 and TRBJ2-2; TRBD2 matches at 11 bases. The CDR3 length is 17 residues. V lost 7 bases to trimming and J lost 5 bases; unmatched junction nucleotides: 13. The germline CDR1 and CDR2 sequences are SGHRS and YFSETQ. CDR3 sequence: CASRTSGSRLLTGELFF. CDR3 in DNA: TGCGCCAGCCGAACTAGCGGGAGCAGGTTGTTGACCGGGGAGCTGTTTTTT.

The chain uses TRBV19 and TRBJ2-5; no reliable D call. The CDR3 length is 13 residues. Germline V gene lookup returns CDR1 LNHDA and CDR2 SQIVND (reference sequence). The V end lost 8 bases, the J end lost 1 base, and 11 bases lay between the germline ends. CDR3 loop: CASGDPSQETQYF. The CDR3 bases are TGTGCCAGTGGAGACCCTAGCCAAGAGACCCAGTACTTC.

This sequence joins TRBV18 and TRBJ2-3, with D possibly being TRBD2 (6 bases). Trimming left V 2 bases short and J 2 bases short, with 11 bases between. Germline CDR1 is KGHSH and CDR2 is LQKENI. The CDR3 is 15 amino acids. The CDR3 DNA reads as TGTGCCAGCTCACCATCCAGGGACTCCACAGATACGCAGTATTTT. Residues: CASSPSRDSTDTQYF.

This chain connects TRBV18 to TRBJ2-1; no clear D. This CDR3 is 13 amino acids long. Per germline, CDR1 KGHSH and CDR2 LQKENI. Trimming removed 8 bases at V and 0 bases at J, with 8 bases between. CDR3 bases: TGTGCCAGCCTCGGCGGCTCCTACAATGAGCAGTTCTTC. As protein: CASLGGSYNEQFF.

CDR3 sequence: CASTGSGGPVFGGYTF. CDR3 nucleotides: TGTGCCAGTACAGGGTCAGGGGGACCCGTTTTTGGGGGCTACACCTTC. V usage is TRBV19 and J usage is TRBJ1-2, with 7 nucleotides matching TRBD1. Germline CDR1 LNHDA, CDR2 SQIVND (reference sequence). The CDR3 totals 16 residues. J lost 8 bases, V lost 7 bases, and 19 bases had no gene match.

This clone was seen a single time. The J gene is TRBJ1-1, the V gene TRBV14; TRBD1 matches 7 bases. Per the germline V gene, CDR1 is SGHDN and CDR2 is FVKESK. The CDR3 is made up of 15 amino acids. Trimming at V came to 5 bases and at J to 1 base, leaving 7 bases not matched to a gene. CDR3 residues: CASSKYRGRNTEAFF. The CDR3 DNA is TGTGCCAGCAGCAAGTACAGGGGAAGGAACACTGAAGCTTTCTTT. The full variable domain, in which reference TRBV14 and TRBJ1-1 provide the parts outside the CDR3, is EAGVTQFPSHSVIEKGQTVTLRCDPISGHDNLYWYRRVMGKEIKFLLHFVKESKQDESGMPNNRFLAERTGGTYSTLKVQPAELEDSGVYFCASSKYRGRNTEAFFGQGTRLTVV.

The genes are TRBV5-1 and TRBJ2-3; 9 bases agree with TRBD2. Germline CDR1 SGHRS, CDR2 YFSETQ. The V and J ends lost 2 bases and 7 bases, in that order; junction bases with no gene match: 20. The CDR3 is 19 amino acids. The CDR3 DNA reads as TGCGCCAGCAGCTTCAGCCAGCGGGAGGTCCTGTTCGCGCGGTATACGCAGTATTTT. This codes for CASSFSQREVLFARYTQYF.

This clone was seen just once. The chain combines TRBV6-4 with TRBJ2-1, with D possibly TRBD2 on 6 matching bases. Germline V lookup: CDR1 MRHNA, CDR2 SNTAGT. Deletions cut 0 bases from V and 4 bases from J, with 10 bases between. This CDR3 spans 15 amino acids. DNA of the CDR3: TGTGCCAGCAGTGACTCCGGGACTGATTACAATGAGCAGTTCTTC. It translates to CASSDSGTDYNEQFF.

The chain combines TRBV7-9 with TRBJ2-7, with 7 nucleotides matching TRBD1. This CDR3 has 15 residues. J gave up 1 base and V 5 bases, and 8 bases lay outside the gene matches. The germline V gene has CDR1 SEHNR and CDR2 FQNEAQ (reference sequence). The CDR3 here is CASSRSGTVSYEQYF. The CDR3 coding sequence is TGTGCCAGCAGCCGATCCGGGACAGTGTCCTACGAGCAGTACTTC.

J is TRBJ1-1 and V is TRBV6-5; no definite D call. V was shortened by 7 bases and J by 0 bases, with 12 bases between the two germline ends. There are 14 residues in the CDR3. From germline, CDR1 is MNHEY and CDR2 SVGAGI. For the CDR3, the DNA is TGTGCCAGCAAGGAGACCAGCATGAACACTGAAGCTTTCTTT. It is translated as CASKETSMNTEAFF.

The chain recombines TRBV25-1 with TRBJ2-3; 7 bases are a match to TRBD1. The CDR3 has 15 residues. The germline gives CDR1 MGHDK, CDR2 SYGVNS. The V gene end was trimmed by 5 bases and the J gene end by 2 bases; junction bases not matched to a gene: 7. The DNA of the CDR3 is TGTGCCAGCAGTCCGACAGGGTCAACCACAGATACGCAGTATTTT. This encodes CASSPTGSTTDTQYF.

The chain combines TRBV7-8 with TRBJ2-2; TRBD1 aligns across 7 bases. This CDR3 has 16 amino acids. The trim removed 5 bases at V and 2 bases at J, leaving 8 bases unmatched. From germline, CDR1 is SGHVS and CDR2 FQNEAQ. The CDR3 DNA sequence: TGTGCCAGCAGCCCTTGGGACAGACTTAACACCGGGGAGCTGTTTTTT. Translating gives CASSPWDRLNTGELFF. The complete variable domain, with remaining parts taken from reference TRBV7-8 and TRBJ2-2, reads GAGVSQSPRYKVAKRGQDVALRCDPISGHVSLFWYQQALGQGPEFLTYFQNEAQLDKSGLPSDRFFAERPEGSVSTLKIQRTQQEDSAVYLCASSPWDRLNTGELFFGEGSRLTVL.

The chain combines TRBV2 with TRBJ1-1, with D possibly being TRBD1 (6 bases). V was clipped by 6 bases and J by 8 bases, with 28 bases between them. This CDR3 is 17 amino acids long. Germline V lookup: CDR1 SNHLY, CDR2 FYNNEI. The CDR3 is CASRKSFQQGSFREAFF. CDR3 nucleotides: TGTGCCAGCAGGAAAAGCTTTCAACAGGGATCCTTTCGGGAAGCTTTCTTT. The variable domain in full, completed from reference TRBV2 and TRBJ1-1, reads EPEVTQTPSHQVTQMGQEVILRCVPISNHLYFYWYRQILGQKVEFLVSFYNNEISEKSEIFDDQFSVERPDGSNFTLKIRSTKLEDSAMYFCASRKSFQQGSFREAFFGQGTRLTVV.

The chain combines TRBV7-2 with TRBJ2-2; 9 nucleotides line up with TRBD2. CDR3 size: 15 residues. Germline-derived CDR1 and CDR2 are SGHTA and FQGNSA. Trimming took 6 bases from V and 0 from J; bases not matched to a gene: 2. This chain's CDR3 is CASRLAGPNTGELFF. In nucleotides, the CDR3 is TGTGCCAGCAGGCTAGCGGGACCGAACACCGGGGAGCTGTTTTTT.

The chain carries TRBV6-1 and TRBJ1-1, with D unclear. Germline lookup yields CDR1 MNHNS and CDR2 SASEGT. The CDR3 totals 14 residues. V was pared by 7 bases and J by 4 bases, with 16 bases between. The CDR3 is CASTRGYWGTEAFF. DNA for the CDR3: TGTGCCAGCACCAGAGGGTATTGGGGCACTGAAGCTTTCTTT.

This chain uses TRBV7-3 with TRBJ2-5; D perhaps matches TRBD2 (5 bases). Trimming left V 1 base short and J 9 bases short, with 12 bases between. The CDR3 loop spans 13 amino acids. Germline V gives CDR1 SGHTA, CDR2 FQGTGA. DNA for the CDR3: TGTGCCAGCAGCTTAATGGGCTACGGGGCCCAGTACTTC. Its translation is CASSLMGYGAQYF.